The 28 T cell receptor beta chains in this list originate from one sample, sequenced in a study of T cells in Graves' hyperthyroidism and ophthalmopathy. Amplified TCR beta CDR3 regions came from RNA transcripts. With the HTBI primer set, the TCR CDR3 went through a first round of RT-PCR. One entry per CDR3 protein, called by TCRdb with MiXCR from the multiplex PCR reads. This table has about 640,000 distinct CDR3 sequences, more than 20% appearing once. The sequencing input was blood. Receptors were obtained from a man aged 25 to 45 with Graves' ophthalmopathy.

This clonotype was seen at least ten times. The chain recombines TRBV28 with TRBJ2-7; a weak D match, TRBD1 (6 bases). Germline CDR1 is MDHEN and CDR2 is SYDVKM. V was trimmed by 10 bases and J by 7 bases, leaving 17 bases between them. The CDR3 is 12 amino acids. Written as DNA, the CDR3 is TGTGCCATCGACTGGGACACGGGGGAGCAGTACTTC. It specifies CAIDWDTGEQYF.

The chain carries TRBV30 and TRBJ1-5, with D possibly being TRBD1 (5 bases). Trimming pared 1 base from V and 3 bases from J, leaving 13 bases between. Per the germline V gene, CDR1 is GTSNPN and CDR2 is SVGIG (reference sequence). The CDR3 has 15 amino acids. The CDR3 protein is CAWSAPGQPNQPQHF. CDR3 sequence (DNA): TGTGCCTGGAGTGCCCCTGGACAACCCAATCAGCCCCAGCATTTT.

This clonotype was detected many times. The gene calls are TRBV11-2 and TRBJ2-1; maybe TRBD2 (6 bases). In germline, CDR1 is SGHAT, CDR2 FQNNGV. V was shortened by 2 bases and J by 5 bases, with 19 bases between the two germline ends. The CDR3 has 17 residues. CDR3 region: CASSLRYSREVDNEQFF. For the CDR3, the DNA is TGTGCCAGCAGCTTAAGGTACAGTAGGGAGGTCGACAATGAGCAGTTCTTC.

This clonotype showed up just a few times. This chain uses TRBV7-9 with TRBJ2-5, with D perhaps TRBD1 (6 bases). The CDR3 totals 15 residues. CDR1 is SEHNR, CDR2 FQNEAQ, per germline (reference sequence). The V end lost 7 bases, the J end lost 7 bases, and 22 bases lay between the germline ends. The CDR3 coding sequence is TGTGCCAGCAACTCACCTGACAGGCCCTCAGGGACCCAGTACTTC. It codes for CASNSPDRPSGTQYF. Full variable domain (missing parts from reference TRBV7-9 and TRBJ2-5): DTGVSQNPRHKITKRGQNVTFRCDPISEHNRLYWYRQTLGQGPEFLTYFQNEAQLEKSRLLSDRFSAERPKGSFSTLEIQRTEQGDSAMYLCASNSPDRPSGTQYFGPGTRLLVL.

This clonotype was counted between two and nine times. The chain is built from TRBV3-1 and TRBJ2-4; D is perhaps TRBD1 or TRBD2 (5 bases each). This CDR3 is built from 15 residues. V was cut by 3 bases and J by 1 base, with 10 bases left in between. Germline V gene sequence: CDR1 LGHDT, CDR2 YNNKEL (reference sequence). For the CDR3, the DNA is TGTGCCAGCAGCCACGAGGGGACGGCCAAAAACATTCAGTACTTC. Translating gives CASSHEGTAKNIQYF.

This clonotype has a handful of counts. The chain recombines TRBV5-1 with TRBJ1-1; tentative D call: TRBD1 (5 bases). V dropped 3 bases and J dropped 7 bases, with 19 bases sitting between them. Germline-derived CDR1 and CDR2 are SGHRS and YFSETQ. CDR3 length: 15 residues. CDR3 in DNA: TGCGCCAGCAGCTCAGCTCCGGGACCTACTTATGAAGCTTTCTTT. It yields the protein CASSSAPGPTYEAFF.

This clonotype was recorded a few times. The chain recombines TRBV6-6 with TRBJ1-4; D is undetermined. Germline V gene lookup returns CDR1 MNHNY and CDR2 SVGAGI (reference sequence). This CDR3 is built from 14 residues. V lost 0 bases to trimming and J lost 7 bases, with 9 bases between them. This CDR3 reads CASSYSIVGEKLFF. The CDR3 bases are TGTGCCAGCAGTTACTCGATTGTAGGTGAAAAACTGTTTTTT.

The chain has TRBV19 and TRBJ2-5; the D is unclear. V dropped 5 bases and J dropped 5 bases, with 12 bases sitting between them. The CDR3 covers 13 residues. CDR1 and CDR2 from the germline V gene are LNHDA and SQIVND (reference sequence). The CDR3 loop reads CASSLLVRETQYF. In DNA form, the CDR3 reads TGTGCCAGTAGTTTGCTAGTCCGGGAGACCCAGTACTTC.

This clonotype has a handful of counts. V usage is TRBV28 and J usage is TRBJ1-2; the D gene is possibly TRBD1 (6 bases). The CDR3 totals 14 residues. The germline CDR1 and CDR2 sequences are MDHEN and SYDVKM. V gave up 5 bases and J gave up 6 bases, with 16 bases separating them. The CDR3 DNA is TGTGCCAGCAGTAAATCCTCACAGGGCCATGGCTACACCTTC. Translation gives CASSKSSQGHGYTF.

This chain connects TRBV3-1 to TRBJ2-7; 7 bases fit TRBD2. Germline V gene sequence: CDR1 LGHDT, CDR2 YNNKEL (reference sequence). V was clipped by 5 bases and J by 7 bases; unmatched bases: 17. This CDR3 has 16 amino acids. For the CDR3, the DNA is TGTGCCAGCAGCTCCCTTAGTGGCGGGAGCCGAAATGAGCAGTACTTC. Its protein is CASSSLSGGSRNEQYF.

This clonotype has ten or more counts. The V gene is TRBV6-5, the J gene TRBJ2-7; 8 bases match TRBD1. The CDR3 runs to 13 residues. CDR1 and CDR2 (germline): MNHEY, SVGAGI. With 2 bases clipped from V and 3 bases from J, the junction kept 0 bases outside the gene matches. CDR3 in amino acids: CASSYGTGYEQYF. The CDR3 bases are TGTGCCAGCAGTTACGGGACAGGCTACGAGCAGTACTTC.

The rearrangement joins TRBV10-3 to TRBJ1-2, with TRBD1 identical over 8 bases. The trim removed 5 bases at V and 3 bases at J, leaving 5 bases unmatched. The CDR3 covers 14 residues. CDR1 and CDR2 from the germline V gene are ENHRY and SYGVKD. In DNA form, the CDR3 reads TGTGCCATCAGTATTCCGGGACAGGACTATGGCTACACCTTC. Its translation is CAISIPGQDYGYTF.

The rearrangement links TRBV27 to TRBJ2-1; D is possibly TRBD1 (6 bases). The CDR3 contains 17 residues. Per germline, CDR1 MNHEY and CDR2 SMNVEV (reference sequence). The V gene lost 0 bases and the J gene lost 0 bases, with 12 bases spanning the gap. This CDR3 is CASSLSATGISYNEQFF. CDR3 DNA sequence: TGTGCCAGCAGTTTATCCGCTACAGGGATCTCCTACAATGAGCAGTTCTTC.

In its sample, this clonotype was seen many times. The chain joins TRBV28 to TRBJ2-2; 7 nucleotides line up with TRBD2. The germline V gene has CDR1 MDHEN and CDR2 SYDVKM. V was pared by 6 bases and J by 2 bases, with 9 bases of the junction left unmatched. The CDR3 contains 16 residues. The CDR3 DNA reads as TGTGCCAGCAGGGACGAAAGCGGGGTCAACACCGGGGAGCTGTTTTTT. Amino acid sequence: CASRDESGVNTGELFF.

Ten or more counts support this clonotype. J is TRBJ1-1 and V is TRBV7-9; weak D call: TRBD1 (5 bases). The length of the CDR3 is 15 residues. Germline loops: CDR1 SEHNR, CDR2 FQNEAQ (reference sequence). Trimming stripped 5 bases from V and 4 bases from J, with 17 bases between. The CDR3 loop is CASSPRGGGSTEAFF. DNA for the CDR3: TGTGCCAGCAGCCCCCGTGGGGGAGGGAGCACTGAAGCTTTCTTT.

The CDR3 is CASIKEGGSYEQFF. The CDR3 DNA sequence: TGTGCCAGCATCAAGGAAGGGGGTAGTTATGAGCAGTTCTTC. This rearrangement joins TRBV2 to TRBJ2-1, with a weak D call TRBD1 (6 bases). The CDR3 runs 14 residues. Germline CDR1 and CDR2: SNHLY and FYNNEI. V lost 7 bases and J lost 8, with 18 bases in between.

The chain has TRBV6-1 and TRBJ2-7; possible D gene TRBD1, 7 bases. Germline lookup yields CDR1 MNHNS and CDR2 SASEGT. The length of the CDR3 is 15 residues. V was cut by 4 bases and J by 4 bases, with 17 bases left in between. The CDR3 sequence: CASSGFRQGGYEQYF. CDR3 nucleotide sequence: TGTGCCAGCAGTGGATTTCGACAGGGAGGTTACGAGCAGTACTTC.

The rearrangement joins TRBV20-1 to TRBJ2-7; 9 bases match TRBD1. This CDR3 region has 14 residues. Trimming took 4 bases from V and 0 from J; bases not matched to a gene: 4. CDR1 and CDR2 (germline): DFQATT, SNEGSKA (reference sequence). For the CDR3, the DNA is TGCAGTGCTATGGGGGACAGGGTCTCCTACGAGCAGTACTTC. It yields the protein CSAMGDRVSYEQYF.

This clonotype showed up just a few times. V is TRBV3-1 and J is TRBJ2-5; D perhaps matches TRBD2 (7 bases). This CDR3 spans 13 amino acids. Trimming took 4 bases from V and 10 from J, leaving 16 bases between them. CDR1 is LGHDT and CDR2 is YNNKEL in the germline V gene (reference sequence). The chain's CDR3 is CASSPRPGGGQYF. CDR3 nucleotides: TGTGCCAGCAGCCCTCGGCCGGGGGGCGGCCAGTACTTC.

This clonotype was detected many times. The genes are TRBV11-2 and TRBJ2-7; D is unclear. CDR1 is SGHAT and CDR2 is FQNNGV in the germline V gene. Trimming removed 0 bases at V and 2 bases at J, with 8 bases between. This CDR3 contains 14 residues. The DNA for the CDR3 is TGTGCCAGCAGCTTAGATCGCCTAGCCTACGAGCAGTACTTC. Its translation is CASSLDRLAYEQYF.

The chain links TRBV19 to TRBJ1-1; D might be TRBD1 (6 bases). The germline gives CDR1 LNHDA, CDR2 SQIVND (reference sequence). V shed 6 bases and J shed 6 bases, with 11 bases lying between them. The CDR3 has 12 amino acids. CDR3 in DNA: TGTGCCAGTAGAGAGGACAGATCTGAAGCTTTCTTT. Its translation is CASREDRSEAFF. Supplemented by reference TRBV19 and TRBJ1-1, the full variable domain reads DGGITQSPKYLFRKEGQNVTLSCEQNLNHDAMYWYRQDPGQGLRLIYYSQIVNDFQKGDIAEGYSVSREKKESFPLTVTSAQKNPTAFYLCASREDRSEAFFGQGTRLTVV.

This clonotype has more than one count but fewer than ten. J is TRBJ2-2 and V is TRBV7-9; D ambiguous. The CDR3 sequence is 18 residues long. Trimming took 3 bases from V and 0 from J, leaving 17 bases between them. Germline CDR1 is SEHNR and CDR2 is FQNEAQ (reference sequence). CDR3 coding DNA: TGTGCCAGCAGCTTCGAAGACCACTTGTCACCGAACACCGGGGAGCTGTTTTTT. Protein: CASSFEDHLSPNTGELFF.

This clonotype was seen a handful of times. The CDR3 region has the DNA TGTGCCAGCCCTGGGGGGGCAGATACGCAGTATTTT. As protein: CASPGGADTQYF. The rearrangement uses TRBV6-1 and TRBJ2-3; TRBD2 matches 7 bases. V lost 8 bases, J lost 4 bases, and 3 bases stayed unmatched. This CDR3 is built from 12 residues. Germline CDR1 and CDR2: MNHNS and SASEGT.

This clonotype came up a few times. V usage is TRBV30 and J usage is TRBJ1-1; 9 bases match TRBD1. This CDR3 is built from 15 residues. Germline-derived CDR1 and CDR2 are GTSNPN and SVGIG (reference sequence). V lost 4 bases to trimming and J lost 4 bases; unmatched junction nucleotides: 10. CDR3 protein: CAWTRLDRGSTEAFF. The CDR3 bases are TGTGCCTGGACCAGATTGGACAGGGGATCCACTGAAGCTTTCTTT.

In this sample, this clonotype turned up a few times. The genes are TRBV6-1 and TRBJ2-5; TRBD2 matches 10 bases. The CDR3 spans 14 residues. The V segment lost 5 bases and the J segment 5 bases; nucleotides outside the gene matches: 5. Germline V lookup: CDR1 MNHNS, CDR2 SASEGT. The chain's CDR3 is CASSQLAGTETQYF. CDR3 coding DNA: TGTGCCAGCAGTCAACTAGCGGGAACGGAGACCCAGTACTTC.

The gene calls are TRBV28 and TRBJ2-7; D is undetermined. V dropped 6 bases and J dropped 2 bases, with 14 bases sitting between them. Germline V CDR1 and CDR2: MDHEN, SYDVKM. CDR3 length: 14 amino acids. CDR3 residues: CASRQDTTPYEQYF. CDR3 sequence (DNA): TGTGCCAGCAGGCAGGATACCACCCCCTACGAGCAGTACTTC.

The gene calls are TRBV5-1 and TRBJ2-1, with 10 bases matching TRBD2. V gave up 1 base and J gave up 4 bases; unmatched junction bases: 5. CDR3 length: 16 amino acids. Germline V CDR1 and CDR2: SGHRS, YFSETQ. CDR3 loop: CASSLRLTSGYNEQFF. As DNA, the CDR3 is TGCGCCAGCAGCTTGCGGTTGACTAGCGGGTACAATGAGCAGTTCTTC.

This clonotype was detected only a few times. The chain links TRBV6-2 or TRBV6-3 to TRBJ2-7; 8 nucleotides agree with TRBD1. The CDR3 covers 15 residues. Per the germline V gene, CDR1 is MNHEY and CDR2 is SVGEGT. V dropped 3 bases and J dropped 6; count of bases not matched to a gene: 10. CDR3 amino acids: CASSYQYGQGGEQYF. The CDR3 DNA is TGTGCCAGCAGTTATCAATACGGACAGGGTGGCGAGCAGTACTTC.